This T cell receptor (beta chain) was obtained from a study of cytomegalovirus exposure and HLA in healthy donors listed by TCRdb under 2017. Notes on the research overall: In an earlier analysis of some 550 of the donors, about 270 Gb of sequence data and 117 million unique TCR beta sequences from 150 million to 200 million T cells were reported. An early release that covered approximately 600 HLA-typed donors contained about 300 gigabases of sequencing data and 80 million or so unique TCR sequences. Of the roughly 400 genotyped donors, roughly 85% fell in the genetic ancestry cluster associated with self-reported Caucasian donors. The study aimed to test whether signatures of past pathogen exposure could be identified by cataloging public T cell receptors. The study profiled the T cell repertoires of 500 to 800 subjects by immunosequencing and related them to cytomegalovirus serostatus. Besides the first cohort of 666 subjects, a separate validation cohort made up of over 100 different subjects was used. To predict cytomegalovirus infection status, the study brought together high-throughput TCR immunosequencing, statistical association of individual TCRs with disease status, and machine learning. In a later analysis, previously published TCR beta repertoires from several hundred donors were re-analyzed and high-resolution HLA genotyping was added so that TCR occurrence patterns could be studied. Rather than using new phenotypic data, the later analysis identified candidate immune exposures from TCR beta sequences and from how often those sequences occurred across donors. To decide whether each TCR beta V gene segment behaved as functional or pseudogenic, an earlier analysis of several hundred of the donors relied on high-throughput TCR beta sequencing. Donor age, sex, ethnicity and CMV serostatus were collected together with the repertoire data. Genome-wide SNP genotypes for about 65% of the 666 donors were used in a later genetic analysis, which treated that subset as a discovery cohort. Every discovery cohort repertoire had been produced on one sequencing platform. HLA typing included class I and class II loci at four-digit resolution. Typing coverage varied by locus: roughly 620-640 donors for A, B, C, DRB1 and DQB1; around 560 for DQA1; approximately 610 for DPA1; 400 to 480 for DPB1. Roughly five DR-DQ haplotypes were treated as single units for association and clustering because of strong linkage in the cohort. Across approximately 400 genotyped donors of the cohort, an average of about 240,000 unique TCR beta nucleotide sequences per donor were sequenced, and roughly 18% of those sequences were non-productive.

What the authors observed across the whole study: A later analysis found that HLA-associated TCR beta chains were more clonally expanded and had lower generation probabilities than equally common non-associated chains. This cohort had only TCR beta chains sequenced, and the lack of alpha or paired-chain data limited which features could be detected. The classifier was reported to diagnose cytomegalovirus status with high specificity and sensitivity in both the original and validation cohorts. A further reported finding was that TCR beta sequences accurately predicted the HLA-A and HLA-B alleles for most subjects in the first cohort. Assigning TCR associations to individual alleles was difficult when HLA alleles, especially DR and DQ, strongly co-occurred. Because HLA typing was missing for some donors at each locus, association tests included only the typed subset. Several of the top co-occurrence clusters appeared to be linked to parvovirus B19, influenza, CMV and Epstein-Barr virus, according to a later analysis. According to a later analysis, TCR association rates differed among HLA loci, with DRB1 alleles showing the most associated TCRs and HLA-C alleles showing the fewest. Compared with the 666-donor mean, donors in an Asian-associated ancestry cluster had fewer N-insertions in productive TCRs, according to a later genetic analysis. Specific HLA alleles were associated with over 15,000 TCR beta sequences at a false discovery rate of 0.05 in a later analysis. According to the authors, the approach could potentially be generalized to other disease states and immunological phenotypes. Correlated functional status among segregating V segments might reflect linkage disequilibrium, but an unknown experimental factor could not be ruled out. The only immune exposure information available for the cohort was CMV serostatus. In the study, 150 to 200 TCR beta chains were listed as associated with cytomegalovirus. The presence/absence analyses assumed that sequencing depth was roughly uniform across donors, and that assumption may not be true. Broadly in line with IMGT annotations, most TCR beta V segments showed up in productive rearrangements about 87% or about 30% of the time in an earlier analysis of 587 of the donors. V-gene and J-gene trimming of TCR beta chains was associated with a missense DCLRE1C variant in a later genetic analysis, and the association was replicated in an independent cohort. In vitro tests confirmed that a few of the cytomegalovirus-associated TCR beta chains recognize cytomegalovirus antigens. Because counts were too low, 15 to 20 rarely observed V segments, including chromosome 9 orphons, were excluded from the earlier analysis of about 500 of the donors. A cluster of highly shared sequence variants was judged likely to represent a technical artifact of the sequencing pipeline. Some IMGT-functional V segments, including TRBV6-2 and TRBV6-3, could not be told apart with the 87-base-pair reads, so those segments were excluded. Most TCR sequences were seen in very few donors, while some public TCRs were found in many individuals. According to a later analysis, most CMV-associated TCR beta chains appeared to be HLA-restricted, and the HLA associations seemed to be driven largely by CMV exposure.

About this clone: The target of this receptor is not known. No qualities accompany the bases; no much larger clone lies one base away.

The cohort consisted of hundreds of healthy bone marrow donors. All cohort members were sampled while nominally healthy, although unrecorded immune exposures were likely present. The donor tested CMV seronegative, placing the donor among the 352 seronegative members of the cohort. Each donor provided a peripheral blood sample, and peripheral blood mononuclear cells were used for TCR beta sequencing. Genomic DNA extraction from the blood cell samples was performed with the Qiagen DNeasy Blood Extraction Kit. Library creation used the immunoSEQ multiplex PCR assay. The multiplex PCR relied on a mix of 60 forward primers for TCR Vbeta segments and 13 reverse primers for TCR Jbeta segments. Amplification of the CDR3 region of rearranged TCR beta genes was performed with a multiplex PCR assay on genomic DNA. On the Illumina HiSeq System, the amplified TCR beta libraries were sequenced as 87-base-pair reads. As for how the authors treated the data: Across the 500 to 850 repertoires, a later analysis counted about 81 million unique TCR beta chains, 9.5 million to 13 million of which were shared by at least two donors. Raw reads were error-corrected and collapsed into unique sequences by a nearest-neighbor algorithm in which closely related sequences were merged to remove PCR and sequencing errors. Alignment of CDR3 sequences to IMGT reference sequences was used to assign V, D and J gene segments. For a sequence to be retained, a match of at least six nucleotides to both a V gene segment and a J gene segment was required. A rearrangement was called productive if the CDR3 had no stop codons and remained in frame with V and J, and every other rearrangement was called non-productive. CDR3 was defined by IMGT convention, running from the second conserved V-encoded cysteine to the conserved J-encoded phenylalanine. In an earlier analysis of approximately 590 of the donors, sequences lacking an unambiguous match to a single V gene segment were excluded. In an earlier analysis of around 590 of the donors, a V segment was called functional when productive rearrangements were above 56.7%, and segregating when the standard deviation between donors exceeded 5%. A statistical classification framework was built for diagnosing cytomegalovirus status from the catalog of TCR beta chain sequences. A later analysis assigned V and J genes by comparing TCR nucleotide sequences with IMGT/GENE-DB human TR gene sequences. The TCRdist pipeline was used in a later analysis to assign CDR3 sequences and most-parsimonious VDJ recombination scenarios. In a later analysis, every TCR beta chain was defined by the combination of its CDR3 amino acid sequence and its V-gene family, and reads without a unique V-gene family were dropped. As a way to deal with suspected cross-contamination and a sequencing artifact, a later analysis dropped hundreds of nucleotide sequences that were highly shared and had low generation probability. In a later analysis, a clonal expansion index for each public chain was calculated from normalized within-repertoire ranks of inferred template counts. In a later analysis, generation probabilities were computed with a VDJ recombination model fitted to out-of-frame rearrangements, and the resulting probabilities were checked against IGoR. In a later analysis, hypergeometric tests were used to score TCR-TCR, TCR-HLA and TCR-CMV co-occurrence, with a repertoire-size bias correction applied to TCR pairs. To estimate false discovery rates, a later analysis permuted the HLA or CMV assignments 20 times. In a later analysis, co-occurring TCRs were grouped with DBSCAN, and TCRdist sequence similarity was added when clustering was performed within HLA-allele-positive subsets. Co-occurrence clustering excluded repertoires with fewer than 30,000 or more than 120,000 public chains, plus five with anomalous nucleotide sharing. TCRdb re-hosts the immuneACCESS table, in-frame sequences only. Its copies lack some clones; in the studies checked, an unresolved V gene accounts for under half of them, and the cause for the rest is not known. D and trimming come from the DNA, and the V and J calls and clone size come from that table. Counted in this sample were around 150,000 clones; around 76% of them appeared once. The ten largest clonotypes hold over 0.95% of the sample.

The CDR3 measures 13 amino acids from cysteine to phenylalanine. Only the CDR3 DNA is retained, 39 bases long and in frame from the first base. Germline trimming: 0 bases from V, 9 bases from J; junction bases outside gene matches: 3. For CDR1 and CDR2, the germline V gene lists SGDLS and YYNGEE. Rearrangement joined TRBV9 to TRBJ2-1; 7 central bases correspond to TRBD1. This receptor was obtained from a woman aged 40 to 50 in good health and CMV-seronegative. Input material: PBMCs. The DNA is TGTGCCAGCAGCGTAGAGGGGGCTAGTGAGCAGTTCTTC. It is translated as CASSVEGASEQFF.